This T cell receptor beta chain was found in a study of T-cell reconstitution after alpha-beta-depleted transplantation in children. The study, taken as a whole, reports: There were some patients whose high TCRbeta diversity at day 60 came from surviving recipient T cells and thymic progenitors. Reportedly, roughly two months post-transplant, alpha-beta T cells arose from several hundred expanded graft clones. Newly produced T cells mostly accounted for T-cell counts and diversity one year post-transplant.

This CDR3 has 13 residues. Trimming removed 5 bases from V and 6 bases from J, with 10 bases in between. Germline V gene lookup returns CDR1 SGHAT and CDR2 FQNNGV. TCRbeta library construction was performed incorporating unique molecular identifiers. MiXCR, applied by TCRdb to the PCR reads, yields one record per CDR3 protein. The sample comprises roughly 350,000 distinct CDR3 sequences, roughly 16% of which are singletons, and approximately 44% rests with the top ten. This clonotype was observed many times. Its specificity is unknown. The sequenced sample was PBMCs, mostly from graft donor cells, obtained 360 days after TCRalphabeta/CD19-depleted stem cell transplant. This sequence was found in a male patient aged 2 to 10 who had a stem cell transplant for acute lymphoblastic leukemia, so the T cells may come from the graft donor. The genes are TRBV11-2 and TRBJ2-2; D call uncertain. The CDR3 nucleotides read TGTGCCAGCAGCCCCGCTAGATCCGGGGAGCTGTTTTTT. Its translation: CASSPARSGELFF.